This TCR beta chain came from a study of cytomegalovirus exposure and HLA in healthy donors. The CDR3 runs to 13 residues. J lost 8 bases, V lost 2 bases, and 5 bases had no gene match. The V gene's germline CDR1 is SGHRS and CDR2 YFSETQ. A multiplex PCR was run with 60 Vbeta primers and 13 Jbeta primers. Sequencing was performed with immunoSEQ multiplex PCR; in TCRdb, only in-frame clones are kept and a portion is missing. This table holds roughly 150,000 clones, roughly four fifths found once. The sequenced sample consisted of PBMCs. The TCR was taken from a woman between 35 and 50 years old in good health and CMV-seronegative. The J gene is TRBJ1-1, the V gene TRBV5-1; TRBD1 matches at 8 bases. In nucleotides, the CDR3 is TGCGCCAGCAGCTTCTATGGACAGGGAGAAGCTTTCTTT. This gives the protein CASSFYGQGEAFF.